One and the same sample provided the 6 T cell receptor beta chains below, sequenced in a study of blood T cell repertoires in COVID-19. Profiled with immunoSEQ multiplex PCR; TCRdb holds only in-frame clones, not every one. The table includes 300,000 or so clones, 87% detected once. Sequencing was carried out using peripheral blood. The receptors were sampled from a man aged 45 to 65 with active or convalescent COVID-19.

The CDR3 coding sequence is TGTGCCAGCAGCCAGTACACGGGGGGGAGCTCCTACAATGAGCAGTTCTTC. Protein: CASSQYTGGSSYNEQFF. The chain joins TRBV4-2 to TRBJ2-1; 8 nucleotides align to TRBD2. The junction had 7 bases not matched to a gene; V was cut back by 3 bases and J by 0 bases. CDR1 LGHNA and CDR2 YNFKEQ come from the germline V gene. This CDR3 contains 17 residues.

This sequence joins TRBV27 and TRBJ2-4; 14 bases align to TRBD2. Germline V lookup: CDR1 MNHEY, CDR2 SMNVEV (reference sequence). V was clipped by 4 bases and J by 9 bases; unmatched bases: 5. The CDR3 is 15 residues long. The CDR3 sequence is CASSSGLAGDTIQYF. The CDR3 bases are TGTGCCAGCAGTTCGGGACTAGCGGGAGATACCATTCAGTACTTC.

The chain carries TRBV28 and TRBJ2-2, with D possibly being TRBD2 (6 bases). V was trimmed by 4 bases and J by 7 bases, leaving 7 bases between them. The CDR3 is 12 amino acids. From germline, CDR1 is MDHEN and CDR2 SYDVKM. The CDR3 spells CASSSGDGELFF. The CDR3 bases are TGTGCCAGCAGTTCGGGAGACGGGGAGCTGTTTTTT.

The chain uses TRBV5-3 and TRBJ1-1; D unresolved. TRBV5-3 is an ORF for which the function is uncertain. The CDR3 runs to 14 residues. Trimming removed 0 bases at V and 2 bases at J, with 8 bases between. In DNA form, the CDR3 reads TGTGCCAGAAGCTTGGACAGCCTTAACACTGAAGCTTTCTTT. It yields the protein CARSLDSLNTEAFF.

The rearrangement joins TRBV28 to TRBJ1-4; maybe TRBD1 (6 bases). CDR1 and CDR2 from the germline V gene are MDHEN and SYDVKM. V was pared by 6 bases and J by 3 bases, with 11 bases between. CDR3 length: 14 residues. The CDR3 loop reads CASSVGGANEKLFF. The CDR3 DNA reads as TGTGCCAGCAGCGTAGGGGGGGCTAATGAAAAACTGTTTTTT. The full variable domain, its missing parts supplied by reference TRBV28 and TRBJ1-4, is DVKVTQSSRYLVKRTGEKVFLECVQDMDHENMFWYRQDPGLGLRLIYFSYDVKMKEKGDIPEGYSVSREKKERFSLILESASTNQTSMYLCASSVGGANEKLFFGSGTQLSVL.

The rearrangement uses TRBV6-2 or TRBV6-3 and TRBJ1-5, with D perhaps matching TRBD1 (6 bases). The germline gives CDR1 MNHEY, CDR2 SVGEGT. Trimming removed 5 bases at V and 4 bases at J, with 12 bases between. The CDR3 is made up of 14 amino acids. CDR3 DNA sequence: TGTGCCAGCAGTAGAGGGACATCTAATCAGCCCCAGCATTTT. Translated: CASSRGTSNQPQHF.